One and the same sample provided the 7 T cell receptor beta chains below, sequenced in a study of blood T cell repertoires in COVID-19. This table comes from immunoSEQ multiplex PCR, and its TCRdb copy is limited to in-frame clones, with some not included. The sample includes 400,000 or so clones, approximately 91% of them seen just once. Input material: peripheral blood. The source of these receptors is a woman aged 40 to 50 with COVID-19, enrolled during active disease.

This chain links TRBV13 with TRBJ1-4; 8 positions agree with TRBD1. Germline-derived CDR1 and CDR2 are PRHDT and FYEKMQ (reference sequence). This CDR3 comprises 17 residues. V shed 5 bases, J shed 4 bases, and the junction held 12 bases outside the gene matches. CDR3 in amino acids: CASSTSDREDGNEKLFF. CDR3 coding DNA: TGTGCCAGCAGCACCTCGGACAGGGAGGACGGTAATGAAAAACTGTTTTTT. Full variable domain (missing parts from reference TRBV13 and TRBJ1-4): AAGVIQSPRHLIKEKRETATLKCYPIPRHDTVYWYQQGPGQDPQFLISFYEKMQSDKGSIPDRFSAQQFSDYHSELNMSSLELGDSALYFCASSTSDREDGNEKLFFGSGTQLSVL.

The rearrangement uses TRBV4-3 and TRBJ2-7; the match to TRBD1 covers 8 bases. V dropped 0 bases and J dropped 9; count of bases not matched to a gene: 13. The V gene's germline CDR1 is LGHNA and CDR2 YSLEER. CDR3 length: 16 residues. The CDR3 DNA follows: TGCGCCAGCAGCCAAGATAGCGGACAGGGATCTATGGTGCAGTACTTC. Its protein product is CASSQDSGQGSMVQYF.

The chain employs TRBV28 and TRBJ1-2; TRBD1 matches at 9 bases. The junction had 3 bases not matched to a gene; V was cut back by 2 bases and J by 2 bases. Germline CDR1 and CDR2: MDHEN and SYDVKM. The CDR3 has 15 amino acids. The CDR3 DNA reads TGTGCCAGCAGTTTACTCGACAGGGGGAACTATGGCTACACCTTC. This codes for CASSLLDRGNYGYTF.

The V call is TRBV13, the J call TRBJ2-7; 10 bases are a match to TRBD2. This CDR3 has 16 amino acids. The V gene end was trimmed by 5 bases and the J gene end by 7 bases; junction bases not matched to a gene: 14. Germline values: CDR1 PRHDT, CDR2 FYEKMQ (reference sequence). This CDR3 reads CASSPPPIAGGREQYF. Written as DNA, the CDR3 is TGTGCCAGCAGCCCCCCCCCTATAGCGGGAGGTAGAGAGCAGTACTTC.

The chain carries TRBV28 and TRBJ2-5; 11 bases agree with TRBD2. The trim removed 6 bases at V and 2 bases at J, leaving 11 bases unmatched. Germline V gives CDR1 MDHEN, CDR2 SYDVKM. The CDR3 extends over 17 amino acids. The CDR3: CASSPGLAERIQETQYF. In nucleotides, the CDR3 is TGTGCCAGCAGCCCGGGACTAGCGGAGCGCATACAAGAGACCCAGTACTTC.

The chain uses TRBV4-3 and TRBJ1-4; D ambiguous. This CDR3 contains 17 residues. The germline gives CDR1 LGHNA, CDR2 YSLEER. V shed 0 bases and J shed 3 bases, with 14 bases lying between them. The chain's CDR3 is CASSQDGGGRPNEKLFF. CDR3 sequence (DNA): TGCGCCAGCAGCCAAGATGGTGGAGGGAGACCTAATGAAAAACTGTTTTTT.

The rearrangement links TRBV4-1 to TRBJ1-2; D is possibly TRBD1 (5 bases). V lost 0 bases to trimming and J lost 4 bases, with 9 bases between them. The V gene's germline CDR1 is MGHRA and CDR2 YSYEKL. CDR3 length equals 14 residues. CDR3 nucleotide sequence: TGCGCCAGCAGCCAAGATCAGGGCGGCTATGGCTACACCTTC. Its protein product is CASSQDQGGYGYTF.